The 28 T cell receptor beta chains reported below all come from one sample, sequenced in a study of technical replicates of blood from a few donors. Libraries were prepared by immunoSEQ multiplex PCR; TCRdb keeps only in-frame clonotypes and omits some of them. Of fewer than 100,000 clones listed, 75% to 95% are singletons. The material sequenced was T cells isolated from PBMCs. These receptors all stem from a human donor in good health.

The V gene is TRBV28, the J gene TRBJ1-2; no reliable D call. The CDR3 is made up of 17 amino acids. Germline lookup yields CDR1 MDHEN and CDR2 SYDVKM. V lost 1 base to trimming and J lost 5 bases, with 20 bases between them. In DNA form, the CDR3 reads TGTGCCAGCAGTTTATCCGAGGTTGTCCTCCTAAAGTATGGCTACACCTTC. This encodes CASSLSEVVLLKYGYTF.

A word on this clone: The sample contains more than one DNA sequence encoding this CDR3. The chain links TRBV28 to TRBJ1-1; D may be TRBD1 (5 bases). Deletions cut 0 bases from V and 7 bases from J, with 6 bases between. The CDR3 is 12 residues long. CDR1 and CDR2 (germline): MDHEN, SYDVKM. CDR3 region: CASSLWGGEAFF. In DNA form, the CDR3 reads TGTGCCAGCAGTTTATGGGGGGGTGAAGCTTTCTTT.

The chain is built from TRBV2 and TRBJ2-7, with TRBD1 matching 7 bases. Germline assignment: CDR1 SNHLY and CDR2 FYNNEI. Losses at the gene ends were 5 bases for V and 0 bases for J; bases not matched to a gene: 13. The CDR3 extends over 17 amino acids. The CDR3 protein is CASSIPLAGTDSYEQYF. The CDR3, as DNA: TGTGCCAGCAGTATCCCCCTAGCCGGGACAGACTCCTACGAGCAGTACTTC. The entire variable domain, with the rest obtained from reference TRBV2 and TRBJ2-7, is as follows: EPEVTQTPSHQVTQMGQEVILRCVPISNHLYFYWYRQILGQKVEFLVSFYNNEISEKSEIFDDQFSVERPDGSNFTLKIRSTKLEDSAMYFCASSIPLAGTDSYEQYFGPGTRLTVT.

The gene calls are TRBV11-2 and TRBJ2-2; TRBD1 is a possible D gene (6 bases). This CDR3 region has 15 residues. The germline V gene encodes CDR1 SGHAT and CDR2 FQNNGV. Trimming shortened V by 3 bases and J by 7 bases, and 15 bases separated the two germline ends. CDR3 amino acids: CASSFQPVRGGELFF. The CDR3 nucleotides read TGTGCCAGCAGCTTCCAGCCGGTCAGGGGCGGGGAGCTGTTTTTT. Full variable domain (remainder filled in from reference TRBV11-2 and TRBJ2-2): EAGVAQSPRYKIIEKRQSVAFWCNPISGHATLYWYQQILGQGPKLLIQFQNNGVVDDSQLPKDRFSAERLKGVDSTLKIQPAKLEDSAVYLCASSFQPVRGGELFFGEGSRLTVL.

This chain connects TRBV6-4 to TRBJ2-2; 9 bases align to TRBD2. Germline CDR1 MRHNA, CDR2 SNTAGT. The junction had 6 bases not matched to a gene; V was cut back by 2 bases and J by 5 bases. The length of the CDR3 is 16 residues. The CDR3 is CASSDRLAGVTGELFF. CDR3 bases: TGTGCCAGCAGTGACCGATTAGCGGGAGTTACCGGGGAGCTGTTTTTT.

The chain employs TRBV28 and TRBJ2-7; weak D call: TRBD1 (6 bases). Germline V lookup: CDR1 MDHEN, CDR2 SYDVKM. Trimming removed 10 bases from V and 7 bases from J, with 23 bases in between. CDR3 size: 14 residues. The CDR3 here is CATSPTGLLREQYF. DNA for the CDR3: TGTGCCACCTCTCCAACAGGGCTCCTCCGGGAGCAGTACTTC.

The rearrangement links TRBV11-3 to TRBJ2-3; tentative D call: TRBD1 (6 bases). This CDR3 spans 17 amino acids. The germline V gene has CDR1 SGHNT and CDR2 YENEEA. The V end lost 3 bases, the J end lost 0 bases, and 16 bases lay between the germline ends. CDR3 sequence (DNA): TGTGCCAGCAGCTTCTCAGGGGCCCTCGGTAGCACAGATACGCAGTATTTT. Translation gives CASSFSGALGSTDTQYF.

The V call is TRBV5-1, the J call TRBJ2-5; D perhaps matches TRBD1 (6 bases). This CDR3 has 13 residues. CDR1 SGHRS and CDR2 YFSETQ come from the germline V gene. Trimming removed 0 bases at V and 4 bases at J, with 7 bases between. Written as DNA, the CDR3 is TGCGCCAGCAGCTTGGGGGGGCGAGAGACCCAGTACTTC. Translation: CASSLGGRETQYF.

The rearrangement links TRBV6-5 to TRBJ2-1; the match to TRBD2 covers 11 bases. In germline, CDR1 is MNHEY, CDR2 SVGAGI. V was clipped by 3 bases and J by 10 bases; unmatched bases: 11. CDR3 length: 16 amino acids. CDR3 in DNA: TGTGCCAGCAGTTATACCGCTAGCGGGAGGTCTCGGGAGCAGTTCTTC. Its translation: CASSYTASGRSREQFF.

To note about this clone: Germline is not matched at one junction end, which may reflect a read error. The chain has TRBV27 and TRBJ1-1, with D perhaps TRBD1 (6 bases). Germline CDR1 reads MNHEY; CDR2 reads SMNVEV (reference sequence). This CDR3 has 14 amino acids. Here the CDR3 DNA reads TGTGCCACCAGTGCCGGGACATATAACACTGAAGCTTTCTTT. It codes for CATSAGTYNTEAFF.

V gene TRBV21-1 combines with J gene TRBJ2-1; TRBD2, the table's D call, lacks a check against the DNA. TRBV21-1 is annotated as a pseudogene. This CDR3 has 21 amino acids. CDR3 sequence: CASSKDVRGRLSRDIPNEQFF. In DNA form, the CDR3 reads TGTGCCAGCAGCAAGGATGTGAGAGGGCGTTTATCGCGGGATATACCCAATGAGCAGTTCTTC.

The chain carries TRBV27 and TRBJ2-7; D might be TRBD2 (6 bases). Germline assignment: CDR1 MNHEY and CDR2 SMNVEV (reference sequence). The V end lost 5 bases, the J end lost 6 bases, and 14 bases lay between the germline ends. The CDR3 extends over 13 amino acids. CDR3 nucleotide sequence: TGTGCCAGCAGTCTGGGACTGTCGAGCGAGCAGTACTTC. Protein product: CASSLGLSSEQYF.

This clone was seen a single time. V gene TRBV13 combines with J gene TRBJ1-2; the D gene is possibly TRBD1 (6 bases). The CDR3 sequence is 14 residues long. CDR1 is PRHDT and CDR2 is FYEKMQ in the germline V gene (reference sequence). V lost 5 bases and J 1 base, leaving 11 bases between the germline ends. The CDR3 DNA is TGTGCCAGCAGCGCGAGGACAGTTAACTATGGCTACACCTTC. Translated: CASSARTVNYGYTF.

The V and J genes are TRBV5-5 and TRBJ1-2; 8 bases line up with TRBD1. J lost 3 bases, V lost 2 bases, and 0 bases had no gene match. There are 13 residues in the CDR3. Looked up from germline, CDR1 is SGHKS and CDR2 is YYEKEE (reference sequence). The CDR3 loop is CASSLQGDYGYTF. In DNA, the CDR3 is TGTGCCAGCAGCTTACAGGGGGACTATGGCTACACCTTC.

This chain joins TRBV11-2 and TRBJ2-1; 9 bases align to TRBD2. Germline lookup yields CDR1 SGHAT and CDR2 FQNNGV. J gave up 6 bases and V 0 bases, and 6 bases lay outside the gene matches. The CDR3 loop spans 16 amino acids. CDR3 in amino acids: CASSLDPSGTGNEQFF. The CDR3 coding sequence is TGTGCCAGCAGCTTAGATCCTAGCGGGACTGGCAATGAGCAGTTCTTC.

CDR3 DNA sequence: TGTGCCACCAATCCTAGCGGTTCAGCCAAAAACATTCAGTACTTC. Translated: CATNPSGSAKNIQYF. The chain recombines TRBV5-4 with TRBJ2-4, with 7 nucleotides matching TRBD2. There are 15 residues in the CDR3. From germline, CDR1 is SGHNT and CDR2 YYREEE (reference sequence). The J segment lost 0 bases and the V segment lost 9 bases, leaving 9 bases of the junction unmatched.

The V call is TRBV7-9, the J call TRBJ1-2; 8 bases map to TRBD1. CDR3 length: 12 amino acids. J gave up 3 bases and V 8 bases, and 2 bases lay outside the gene matches. The germline V gene encodes CDR1 SEHNR and CDR2 FQNEAQ (reference sequence). In DNA form, the CDR3 reads TGTGCCAGCGCAGGGGGCGACTATGGCTACACCTTC. Its protein is CASAGGDYGYTF.

The chain links TRBV11-2 to TRBJ1-1, with a tentative D call TRBD1 (5 bases). The V gene's germline CDR1 is SGHAT and CDR2 FQNNGV. V shed 5 bases and J shed 11 bases, with 15 bases lying between them. This CDR3 has 12 residues. CDR3 amino acids: CASSPGPYRAFF. In DNA, the CDR3 is TGTGCCAGCAGCCCAGGGCCGTATAGGGCTTTCTTT. The full variable domain, completed using reference TRBV11-2 and TRBJ1-1, is EAGVAQSPRYKIIEKRQSVAFWCNPISGHATLYWYQQILGQGPKLLIQFQNNGVVDDSQLPKDRFSAERLKGVDSTLKIQPAKLEDSAVYLCASSPGPYRAFFGQGTRLTVV.

The V and J genes are TRBV25-1 and TRBJ2-1, with D possibly being TRBD1 (5 bases). CDR3 length equals 14 residues. Trimming shortened V by 3 bases and J by 1 base, and 7 bases separated the two germline ends. Germline loops: CDR1 MGHDK, CDR2 SYGVNS. DNA for the CDR3: TGTGCCAGCAGTGACAGGGAATCCTACAATGAGCAGTTCTTC. Its protein is CASSDRESYNEQFF.

This clone was recorded only once. The CDR3: CASSLRGFPETQYF. The CDR3 region has the DNA TGTGCCAGCAGCTTGAGGGGGTTCCCAGAGACCCAGTACTTC. The rearrangement links TRBV5-8 to TRBJ2-5, with a possible D match to TRBD1 (6 bases). Germline V gene sequence: CDR1 SGHTS, CDR2 YDEGEE. The CDR3 spans 14 residues. V lost 1 base and J lost 4, with 11 bases in between.

The genes are TRBV5-5 and TRBJ1-4; 7 nucleotides agree with TRBD1. V gave up 4 bases and J gave up 10 bases; unmatched junction bases: 10. This CDR3 is 14 amino acids long. CDR1 is SGHKS and CDR2 is YYEKEE in the germline V gene (reference sequence). The CDR3 DNA reads as TGTGCCAGCAGCGGAGACAGGGTAGATGGAAAACTGTTTTTT. Its protein is CASSGDRVDGKLFF.

V usage is TRBV28 and J usage is TRBJ1-1; tentative D call: TRBD1 (6 bases). Trimming shortened V by 4 bases and J by 6 bases, and 18 bases separated the two germline ends. CDR1 and CDR2 from the germline V gene are MDHEN and SYDVKM. This CDR3 region has 15 residues. CDR3 DNA sequence: TGTGCCAGCAGTTCCTCGGGGGCGGGGGTACCTGAAGCTTTCTTT. Translating gives CASSSSGAGVPEAFF.

This chain links TRBV20-1 with TRBJ2-1, with D possibly being TRBD1 (6 bases). There are 11 residues in the CDR3. CDR1 and CDR2 (germline): DFQATT, SNEGSKA (reference sequence). V was shortened by 5 bases and J by 12 bases, with 14 bases between the two germline ends. The CDR3 loop is CSASQGKGQFF. DNA of the CDR3: TGCAGTGCTTCCCAGGGGAAAGGGCAGTTCTTC.

This chain uses TRBV19 with TRBJ1-2, with TRBD1 matching 8 bases. Germline V gene sequence: CDR1 LNHDA, CDR2 SQIVND (reference sequence). V lost 3 bases, J lost 8 bases, and 2 bases stayed unmatched. This CDR3 has 12 amino acids. The CDR3 loop reads CASSMTGDGYTF. In DNA, the CDR3 is TGTGCCAGTAGTATGACAGGGGACGGCTACACCTTC.

The genes are TRBV13 and TRBJ2-3, with TRBD1 matching 10 bases. V was clipped by 5 bases and J by 2 bases; unmatched bases: 7. The CDR3 extends over 16 amino acids. Germline CDR1 reads PRHDT; CDR2 reads FYEKMQ (reference sequence). In DNA form, the CDR3 reads TGTGCCAGCAGCGAGAAGGGACAGGGGTACACAGATACGCAGTATTTT. It yields the protein CASSEKGQGYTDTQYF. The entire variable domain, with the rest obtained from reference TRBV13 and TRBJ2-3, is as follows: AAGVIQSPRHLIKEKRETATLKCYPIPRHDTVYWYQQGPGQDPQFLISFYEKMQSDKGSIPDRFSAQQFSDYHSELNMSSLELGDSALYFCASSEKGQGYTDTQYFGPGTRLTVL.

V usage is TRBV11-3 and J usage is TRBJ1-1, with 7 bases matching TRBD1. This CDR3 is built from 13 residues. The germline V gene has CDR1 SGHNT and CDR2 YENEEA. V gave up 1 base and J gave up 4 bases; unmatched junction bases: 0. The CDR3 region is CASSLAGGTEAFF. CDR3 in DNA: TGTGCCAGCAGCTTAGCAGGGGGCACTGAAGCTTTCTTT.

The rearrangement links TRBV4-1 to TRBJ2-5; 9 bases map to TRBD1. Germline CDR1 is MGHRA and CDR2 is YSYEKL. The junction had 3 bases not matched to a gene; V was cut back by 3 bases and J by 4 bases. CDR3 length: 14 amino acids. CDR3 in amino acids: CASSHLGQGETQYF. The CDR3 nucleotides are TGCGCCAGCAGCCATTTGGGACAGGGAGAGACCCAGTACTTC.

This clone was found a few times. The chain links TRBV6-5 to TRBJ1-1, with 9 bases matching TRBD1. From germline, CDR1 is MNHEY and CDR2 SVGAGI. V shed 7 bases and J 4 bases; nucleotides not matched to a gene: 4. This CDR3 region has 13 residues. This chain's CDR3 is CASNTGGITEAFF. In DNA form, the CDR3 reads TGTGCCAGCAACACAGGGGGCATCACTGAAGCTTTCTTT.